This TCR beta chain came from a study of naive and memory T cell subsets. There are 17 residues in the CDR3. Trimming left V 0 bases short and J 3 bases short, with 18 bases between. Germline-derived CDR1 and CDR2 are LNHNV and YYDKDF (reference sequence). The study, taken as a whole, reports: Diversity fell and Gini index rose from naive through CM, EM, EMRA.

Concerning this clonotype itself: What it binds is unknown.

The beta constant-region primer was an equimolar mix of two oligonucleotides covering TRBC1 and TRBC2. Ligated cDNA was amplified by four rounds of PCR with nested alpha and beta constant-region primers and SP2. MiXCR, applied by TCRdb to the UMI-ligation and nested PCR reads, yields one record per CDR3 protein. This table has around 110,000 distinct CDR3 sequences, around a third appearing once. V usage is TRBV15 and J usage is TRBJ2-7, with D perhaps matching TRBD2 (6 bases). The sample consisted of central memory CD4+ T cells from blood. The TCR sequence derives from a human donor in good health. The CDR3 sequence: CATSRDGGRRLSYEQYF. The CDR3 DNA reads as TGTGCCACCAGCAGAGACGGGGGACGGAGACTGAGCTACGAGCAGTACTTC.